This entry describes one T cell receptor beta chain. Its antigen is unknown. At baseline, cycle 4 day 1, and cycle 7 day 1, blood was sampled. This sample stems from a study of OX40 agonist ivuxolimab in advanced cancers. The wider study: Dose-escalation patients had hepatocellular carcinoma, melanoma, renal cell or head and neck cancer.

Study-wide results and limits: Expanded peripheral T-cell antigen specificity went undetermined. More expanded clones were found, on average, in CD8+ than in CD4+ T cells.

The CDR3 loop spans 16 amino acids. Germline CDR1 is LNHNV and CDR2 is YYDKDF (reference sequence). With 1 base removed from V and 6 bases from J, the gap between germline ends came to 15 bases. Method: immunoSEQ multiplex PCR; TCRdb's copy keeps in-frame clones and lacks some. This sample yields more than 65,000 clones, of which roughly 80% are seen a single time; over 4.5% belongs to the top ten. The sequencing used CD4+ or CD8+ T cells sorted from blood, collected in a trial of the OX40 agonist ivuxolimab. V usage is TRBV15 and J usage is TRBJ2-2, with D possibly being TRBD1 (5 bases). This clonotype originated in an adult with an advanced solid tumor such as melanoma, head and neck, liver or kidney cancer. CDR3 loop: CATSRVGQGVPGELFF. The CDR3 coding sequence is TGTGCCACCAGCAGAGTAGGCCAGGGTGTCCCCGGGGAGCTGTTTTTT.